This T cell receptor beta chain emerged from a study of CD8 T cells in ankylosing spondylitis. Concerning this clonotype itself: What it binds is unknown.

Germline lookup yields CDR1 SGHTA and CDR2 FQGNSA. V lost 5 bases to trimming and J lost 7 bases; unmatched junction nucleotides: 13. CDR3 length equals 17 residues. Findings of the study overall: A motif of several highly homologous TCR beta variants was seen as apparently characteristic of ankylosing spondylitis blood.

TCRdb called the 5' RACE reads again in MiXCR, with one record for every CDR3 protein. The data contain approximately 400,000 distinct CDR3 sequences, around 26% of them singletons. The TCR sequence derives from a male donor with ankylosing spondylitis. The chain carries TRBV7-2 and TRBJ2-5, with TRBD2 matching 13 bases. The sequenced sample consisted of blood, either unsorted or a sorted T cell fraction (not recorded which). In DNA form, the CDR3 reads TGTGCCAGCAGCCAGAAAAACGGACTAGCGGGAGACGGGACCCAGTACTTC. Encoded protein: CASSQKNGLAGDGTQYF.